This TCR beta chain appears in the sequencing data of a study of tumor and adjacent non-tumor tissue in lung cancer. Study summary: Histology: under 15 adenocarcinoma, a couple of squamous cell carcinoma, 1 small cell lung cancer.

This clonotype occurred a few times. A read error may produce the germline difference seen at one junction end. This sample's RNA came from whole unsorted tissue. This non-tumor lung sample came from over 3 cm beyond the tumor edge. Between August and November 2014, newly diagnosed, chemotherapy-naive lung cancer patients underwent thoracic surgery in China. The library came from three nested PCR rounds adapted from ARM-PCR protocols. In TCRdb, the multiplex PCR reads were re-called with MiXCR into one record per CDR3 protein. The sample shows about 86,000 distinct CDR3 sequences, more than 65% of them seen only once. The CDR3 is 11 residues long.

This TCR derives from a woman in her forties or fifties with non-small cell lung cancer. The J gene is TRBJ2-7, the V gene TRBV12-3 or TRBV12-4; 7 nucleotides agree with TRBD2. Sequencing used distant non-tumor lung tissue. The CDR3 loop reads CTSRAGLWQYF. CDR3 nucleotide sequence: TGTACCAGCCGAGCGGGGCTGTGGCAGTACTTC.